This T cell receptor (beta chain) was sequenced for a study of blood T cell repertoires in COVID-19. Study in general: Collection of acute and convalescent COVID-19 samples took place in the United States, Italy and Spain.

Germline CDR1 is KGHSH and CDR2 is LQKENI. V was cut by 5 bases and J by 0 bases, with 15 bases left in between. The CDR3 has 16 residues. As processed by the authors: By means of reference gene primer amplification, nucleated cell counts were estimated. Sequencing used immunoSEQ multiplex PCR; TCRdb keeps in-frame clones, though not all of them. The DNA gave D and trimming, while V, J and clone size come from that table. The sample lists about 55,000 clones, 85% to 90% occurring once. The sequenced sample consisted of peripheral blood. This clonotype was obtained from a human donor in a cohort sampled during active COVID-19. V gene TRBV18 combines with J gene TRBJ2-3, with D uncertain. The CDR3 coding sequence is TGTGCCAGCTCAGCTCGTCTAGGCAGTAGCACAGATACGCAGTATTTT. This gives the protein CASSARLGSSTDTQYF.